This TCR beta chain is from a study of memory CD4+ T cells and cytomegalovirus serostatus. In germline, CDR1 is MNHNY, CDR2 SVGAGI (reference sequence). This CDR3 has 11 amino acids. The ends were cut back, 5 bases at V and 8 bases at J, with 9 bases in the middle. Clones were read by immunoSEQ multiplex PCR, and TCRdb kept only the in-frame ones, dropping some. The table shows about 58,000 clones, with roughly 84% occurring only once. Single viable CD3+CD4+CD8-CD45RO+ cells were sorted as the memory CD4+ T cells. Serostatus was set by detecting CMV pp150, pp28, p38, p52 IgG. Notes on this clone: What it binds is not known.

Overall study findings and caveats: Each of some 67 CMV-associated TCRbeta sequences occurred in one to five individuals.

The receptor's source is an adult in good health and CMV-seronegative. Some clones in this sample may be carry-over from other donors' samples. The chain uses TRBV6-6 and TRBJ1-1; no clear D gene. Sequenced sample: memory CD4+ T cells from blood. CDR3 residues: CASSRLGEAFF. In nucleotides, the CDR3 is TGTGCCAGCAGTCGTTTAGGCGAAGCTTTCTTT.